This T cell receptor beta chain stems from a study of T cells in Graves' hyperthyroidism and ophthalmopathy. Germline assignment: CDR1 LNHDA and CDR2 SQIVND (reference sequence). CDR3 length: 15 amino acids. V was clipped by 1 base and J by 0 bases, with 9 bases between them. There were TCR beta CDR3 regions amplified from RNA transcripts. The HTBI primer set drove a first-round RT-PCR of the TCR CDR3. TCRdb recomputed calls from the multiplex PCR reads with MiXCR, one row per CDR3 protein. The data show a few hundred thousand distinct CDR3 sequences, with 14% to 15% seen just once and 30% to 35% held by the top ten.

The sequence was collected from a woman aged 25 to 39 with Graves' hyperthyroidism. Sequenced sample: blood. This chain uses TRBV19 with TRBJ2-5; D uncertain. The CDR3 region is CASSIVPGHQETQYF. The CDR3, as DNA: TGTGCCAGTAGTATAGTACCAGGCCACCAAGAGACCCAGTACTTC.